These 13 T cell receptor beta chains originate from one sample sequenced in a study of T-cell reconstitution after alpha-beta-depleted transplantation in children. Library preparation (for TCRbeta) was performed with unique molecular identifiers. MiXCR was run by TCRdb on the PCR reads, yielding one entry per CDR3 protein. The repertoire holds hundreds of thousands of distinct CDR3 sequences, around a third seen once, with 2.4% in the top ten. The sequences come from PBMCs from the stem cell graft donor, collected from the stem cell graft. All receptors derive from a human donor who donated a stem cell graft to a child with aplastic anemia.

The chain carries TRBV12-3 or TRBV12-4 and TRBJ2-2; perhaps TRBD1 as D (6 bases). The CDR3 has 15 residues. V shed 5 bases and J shed 3 bases, with 13 bases lying between them. This CDR3 reads CASSPRTAYTGELFF. Here the CDR3 DNA reads TGTGCCAGCAGTCCGAGGACAGCTTACACCGGGGAGCTGTTTTTT.

This chain connects TRBV6-1 to TRBJ1-2; tentative D call: TRBD1 (6 bases). This CDR3 has 13 residues. CDR1 is MNHNS, CDR2 SASEGT, per germline. Trimming took off 8 bases at V and 8 bases at J, with 18 bases between the two ends. CDR3 amino acids: CASGVLGAGGYTF. DNA for the CDR3: TGTGCCAGCGGGGTTTTGGGGGCCGGGGGCTACACCTTC.

The chain carries TRBV20-1 and TRBJ2-1; 7 positions agree with TRBD2. The V and J ends lost 2 bases and 8 bases, in that order; junction bases with no gene match: 12. The CDR3 is 15 amino acids. Germline CDR1 DFQATT, CDR2 SNEGSKA (reference sequence). The CDR3 loop is CSARWGQRGFDEQFF. The CDR3, as DNA: TGCAGTGCTAGATGGGGCCAGCGGGGATTCGATGAGCAGTTCTTC.

The V gene is TRBV29-1, the J gene TRBJ1-1, with a tentative D call TRBD1 (5 bases). The CDR3 runs 14 residues. In germline, CDR1 is SQVTM, CDR2 ANQGSEA. The germline V and J ends were trimmed by 5 bases and 1 base, with 14 bases remaining between them. Here the CDR3 reads CSVSPGGTNTEAFF. Here the CDR3 DNA reads TGCAGCGTTTCCCCGGGGGGGACGAACACTGAAGCTTTCTTT.

This clonotype was picked up a small number of times. This chain links TRBV5-5 with TRBJ2-7; D is undetermined. The ends were cut back, 1 base at V and 4 bases at J, with 12 bases in the middle. The germline V gene encodes CDR1 SGHKS and CDR2 YYEKEE (reference sequence). The CDR3 has 14 amino acids. The DNA for the CDR3 is TGTGCCAGCAGCTTGTTCCAGGACGGATACGAGCAGTACTTC. This translates into CASSLFQDGYEQYF.

The chain recombines TRBV18 with TRBJ1-5; D remains unclear. CDR3 length: 18 amino acids. The germline V gene encodes CDR1 KGHSH and CDR2 LQKENI. Trimming left V 3 bases short and J 0 bases short, with 18 bases between. CDR3: CASSPQVTPGYSNQPQHF. The CDR3 region has the DNA TGTGCCAGCTCACCGCAGGTCACGCCGGGCTATAGCAATCAGCCCCAGCATTTT.

The V gene is TRBV19, the J gene TRBJ1-2; D is ambiguous. The CDR3 loop spans 11 amino acids. Between the trimmed V and J ends, which lost 5 bases and 7 bases, there was a span of 8 bases. Germline V gene data show CDR1 as LNHDA and CDR2 as SQIVND (reference sequence). CDR3: CASSVSLGYTF. The CDR3 DNA follows: TGTGCCAGTAGTGTCAGCCTTGGCTACACCTTC.

This clonotype was counted only a few times. This chain joins TRBV7-8 and TRBJ1-1; D not resolved. The CDR3 spans 14 residues. From germline, CDR1 is SGHVS and CDR2 FQNEAQ. Trimming removed 4 bases from V and 4 bases from J, with 13 bases in between. The CDR3 spells CASSSVKLGTEAFF. DNA of the CDR3: TGTGCCAGCAGCTCGGTAAAGTTAGGCACTGAAGCTTTCTTT.

This chain uses TRBV20-1 with TRBJ1-4; D is unresolved. This CDR3 comprises 13 residues. The ends were cut back, 0 bases at V and 8 bases at J, with 10 bases in the middle. The V gene's germline CDR1 is DFQATT and CDR2 SNEGSKA (reference sequence). In DNA form, the CDR3 reads TGCAGTGCTAGAGATTTAAAAGACGAAAAACTGTTTTTT. Its protein product is CSARDLKDEKLFF.

The V and J genes are TRBV29-1 and TRBJ2-4; D gene uncertain. This CDR3 comprises 13 residues. CDR1 is SQVTM, CDR2 ANQGSEA, per germline. The V end was cut by 4 bases, the J end by 0 bases, with 7 bases between. The CDR3 loop is CSVARPAKNIQYF. The CDR3 DNA reads TGCAGCGTTGCCCGGCCAGCCAAAAACATTCAGTACTTC. The full variable domain, completed using reference TRBV29-1 and TRBJ2-4, is SAVISQKPSRDICQRGTSLTIQCQVDSQVTMMFWYRQQPGQSLTLIATANQGSEATYESGFVIDKFPISRPNLTFSTLTVSNMSPEDSSIYLCSVARPAKNIQYFGAGTRLSVL.

V and J are TRBV7-7 and TRBJ2-5, with D possibly being TRBD2 (5 bases). CDR1 is SSHAT and CDR2 is FNYEAQ in the germline V gene (reference sequence). Trimming stripped 5 bases from V and 5 bases from J, with 18 bases between. This CDR3 comprises 15 residues. CDR3 nucleotide sequence: TGTGCCAGCAGCCCAAGCCCAGGAGGCGGGGAGACCCAGTACTTC. Its translation is CASSPSPGGGETQYF.

This clonotype occurred a few times. V and J are TRBV12-3 or TRBV12-4 and TRBJ1-1, with D unresolved. The V end lost 6 bases, the J end lost 8 bases, and 7 bases lay between the germline ends. This CDR3 region has 10 residues. CDR3 nucleotides: TGTGCCAGCAGCCGGGGAGAAGCTTTCTTT. Protein sequence: CASSRGEAFF.

This clonotype came up a few times. The chain couples TRBV12-3 or TRBV12-4 to TRBJ1-1, with D uncertain. The germline V and J ends were trimmed by 6 bases and 4 bases, with 12 bases remaining between them. This CDR3 region has 13 residues. This CDR3 is CASRVNSGTEAFF. The CDR3 DNA reads TGTGCCAGCAGGGTAAACAGTGGCACTGAAGCTTTCTTT.